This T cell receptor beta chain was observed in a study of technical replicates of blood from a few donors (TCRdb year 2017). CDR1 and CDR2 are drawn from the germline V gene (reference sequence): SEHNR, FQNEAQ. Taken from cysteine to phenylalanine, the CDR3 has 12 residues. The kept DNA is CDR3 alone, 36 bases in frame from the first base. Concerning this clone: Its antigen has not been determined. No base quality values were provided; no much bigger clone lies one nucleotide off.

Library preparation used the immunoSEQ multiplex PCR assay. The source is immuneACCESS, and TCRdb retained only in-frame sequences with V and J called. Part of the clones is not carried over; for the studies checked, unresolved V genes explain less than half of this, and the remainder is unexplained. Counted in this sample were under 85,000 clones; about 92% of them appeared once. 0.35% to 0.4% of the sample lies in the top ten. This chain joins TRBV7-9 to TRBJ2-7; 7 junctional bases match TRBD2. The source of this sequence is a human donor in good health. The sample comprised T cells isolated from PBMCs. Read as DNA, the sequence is TGTGCGTCGAATGTCGGGACTAACGAGCAGTACTTC. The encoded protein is CASNVGTNEQYF.